The present TCR beta chain was sequenced within a study of CD4 T cells in relation to SARS-CoV-2 and coronaviruses. The repertoire was sequenced with immunoSEQ multiplex PCR; TCRdb's copy has only in-frame clones and lacks some. This sample has tens of thousands of clones, with more than 80% found just once. The unexposed donors gave CD4+ T cells in about 2011-2018, prior to COVID-19. CDR3 length: 14 amino acids. The V gene's germline CDR1 is SGHRS and CDR2 YFSETQ. Germline trimming cut 4 bases from V and 0 bases from J; bases unmatched to any gene: 4. This rearrangement joins TRBV5-1 to TRBJ2-7; the match to TRBD1 covers 7 bases. This sequence originates from a human donor in good health. Sequenced: naive CD4+ T cells from PBMCs. Subset indicated: naive CD4+ T cells isolated by negative enrichment. The CDR3 reads CASSDRDSSYEQYF. The CDR3 DNA reads TGCGCCAGCAGCGACCGGGACAGCTCCTACGAGCAGTACTTC.